One and the same sample provided the 20 T cell receptor beta chains below, sequenced in a study of control samples from healthy donors and cancer patients. Profiling relied on immunoSEQ multiplex PCR, and the TCRdb table lists in-frame clones only, not all of them. The sample yields 95,000 to 150,000 clones, around 87% seen once. The sample taken for sequencing was blood. These receptors originate from a man aged 55 to 70 in good health.

This chain uses TRBV27 with TRBJ1-4; D might be TRBD1 (6 bases). Trimming cost V 4 bases and J 4 bases, with 7 bases left between them. The CDR3 is 13 amino acids. Per germline, CDR1 MNHEY and CDR2 SMNVEV (reference sequence). The CDR3 nucleotides read TGTGCCAGCAGTTGGACAGTTAATGAAAAACTGTTTTTT. Protein sequence: CASSWTVNEKLFF.

The V gene is TRBV7-2, the J gene TRBJ1-4; TRBD1 agrees at 7 bases. The CDR3 is 15 amino acids. V lost 3 bases to trimming and J lost 7 bases; unmatched junction nucleotides: 8. Germline V gives CDR1 SGHTA, CDR2 FQGNSA. The CDR3 DNA reads TGTGCCAGCAGCTTCTCACAGGGGTCAGTTGAAAAACTGTTTTTT. Translated: CASSFSQGSVEKLFF.

The V call is TRBV10-3, the J call TRBJ1-2; perhaps TRBD1 as D (6 bases). Trimming removed 6 bases at V and 8 bases at J, with 19 bases between. CDR3 length: 14 amino acids. Germline V gene data show CDR1 as ENHRY and CDR2 as SYGVKD. This CDR3 reads CAISQPEDSEGYTF. The CDR3 DNA sequence: TGTGCCATCAGCCAACCCGAGGACAGTGAGGGCTACACCTTC.

This chain links TRBV7-9 with TRBJ1-2; TRBD1 agrees at 7 bases. The J segment lost 8 bases and the V segment lost 4 bases, leaving 13 bases of the junction unmatched. The CDR3 runs to 15 residues. CDR1 and CDR2 from the germline V gene are SEHNR and FQNEAQ (reference sequence). The CDR3 DNA sequence: TGTGCCAGCAGCTCGACAGGGCGATATCCGGAGGGCTACACCTTC. Protein: CASSSTGRYPEGYTF.

The rearrangement uses TRBV5-8 and TRBJ1-1; possible D gene TRBD1, 6 bases. Per germline, CDR1 SGHTS and CDR2 YDEGEE. The V and J ends lost 0 bases and 2 bases respectively, with 14 bases between them. This CDR3 has 16 amino acids. As DNA, the CDR3 is TGTGCCAGCAGCTTGGACGTTGGGGGGCGAAACACTGAAGCTTTCTTT. This translates into CASSLDVGGRNTEAFF.

The V gene is TRBV5-4, the J gene TRBJ1-3; D gene ambiguous. CDR3 length: 14 amino acids. V dropped 0 bases and J dropped 2 bases, with 6 bases sitting between them. Germline assignment: CDR1 SGHNT and CDR2 YYREEE (reference sequence). The CDR3 loop reads CASSLAGAGNTIYF. The CDR3 nucleotides read TGTGCCAGCAGCTTGGCCGGTGCTGGAAACACCATATATTTT.

The J gene is TRBJ2-2, the V gene TRBV28; D is unclear. The V end was cut by 5 bases, the J end by 4 bases, with 8 bases between. The CDR3 length is 13 residues. Germline assignment: CDR1 MDHEN and CDR2 SYDVKM. The CDR3 DNA is TGTGCCAGCAGTCCCCTAGGCACCGGGGAGCTGTTTTTT. Translating gives CASSPLGTGELFF.

This chain connects TRBV6-1 to TRBJ1-2; D may be TRBD1 (5 bases). V lost 1 base, J lost 4 bases, and 7 bases lay in between. Germline values: CDR1 MNHNS, CDR2 SASEGT. CDR3 length: 13 residues. CDR3 region: CASSEGTGYGYTF. Here the CDR3 DNA reads TGTGCCAGCAGTGAAGGTACAGGCTATGGCTACACCTTC.

The rearrangement links TRBV5-1 to TRBJ1-6, with D possibly TRBD1 on 6 matching bases. V was trimmed by 0 bases and J by 6 bases, leaving 10 bases between them. This CDR3 contains 15 residues. Germline assignment: CDR1 SGHRS and CDR2 YFSETQ. CDR3 nucleotide sequence: TGCGCCAGCAGCTTGGGGACAGCTTCTAATTCACCCCTCCACTTT. Protein sequence: CASSLGTASNSPLHF.

The V call is TRBV5-8, the J call TRBJ2-1, with 12 bases matching TRBD2. Germline CDR1 is SGHTS and CDR2 is YDEGEE. The CDR3 totals 16 residues. After removal of 0 bases from V and 7 bases from J, the junction contained 5 bases not matched to a gene. The CDR3 sequence: CASSLEALAGGNEQFF. In DNA, the CDR3 is TGTGCCAGCAGCTTGGAGGCACTAGCGGGGGGAAATGAGCAGTTCTTC.

This clone was detected only once. The chain uses TRBV6-6 and TRBJ2-3, with 12 bases that match TRBD2. The CDR3 covers 15 residues. Germline loops: CDR1 MNHNY, CDR2 SVGAGI (reference sequence). Trimming at V came to 8 bases and at J to 2 bases, leaving 5 bases not matched to a gene. The CDR3 DNA follows: TGTGCCAGCTGTCTAGCGGGGGGGGTCACAGATACGCAGTATTTT. Amino acids: CASCLAGGVTDTQYF.

This chain joins TRBV5-1 and TRBJ1-5; no firm D call. Trimming removed 9 bases from V and 0 bases from J, with 22 bases in between. The germline V gene has CDR1 SGHRS and CDR2 YFSETQ. The CDR3 has 17 amino acids. This chain's CDR3 is CATSVSLYSYSNQPQHF. The CDR3 DNA follows: TGCGCCACCTCGGTATCCCTCTATTCTTATAGCAATCAGCCCCAGCATTTT.

J is TRBJ1-4 and V is TRBV7-2, with 7 nucleotides matching TRBD1. Trimming cost V 5 bases and J 0 bases; bases outside gene matches: 6. The CDR3 length is 16 residues. Germline V gene sequence: CDR1 SGHTA, CDR2 FQGNSA. The CDR3 is CASSLNRGATNEKLFF. CDR3 DNA sequence: TGTGCCAGCAGCCTGAACAGGGGTGCAACTAATGAAAAACTGTTTTTT.

This chain connects TRBV24-1 to TRBJ1-2, with D perhaps TRBD1 (6 bases). This CDR3 comprises 18 residues. CDR1 and CDR2 from the germline V gene are KGHDR and SFDVKD. The V and J ends lost 2 bases and 4 bases respectively, with 22 bases between them. The CDR3 nucleotides are TGTGCCACCAGTGATTCCTCCTTCTCACAGGGACGCGGCTATGGCTACACCTTC. Translated: CATSDSSFSQGRGYGYTF.

J is TRBJ2-7 and V is TRBV7-2; perhaps D is TRBD1 or TRBD2 (5 bases each). The germline V gene has CDR1 SGHTA and CDR2 FQGNSA. The length of the CDR3 is 14 residues. The V gene lost 4 bases and the J gene lost 5 bases, with 15 bases spanning the gap. CDR3: CASSSVVGVDEQYF. The CDR3 DNA reads TGTGCCAGCAGCTCTGTGGTGGGGGTTGACGAGCAGTACTTC. The full variable domain, in which reference TRBV7-2 and TRBJ2-7 provide the parts outside the CDR3, is GAGVSQSPSNKVTEKGKDVELRCDPISGHTALYWYRQSLGQGLEFLIYFQGNSAPDKSGLPSDRFSAERTGGSVSTLTIQRTQQEDSAVYLCASSSVVGVDEQYFGPGTRLTVT.

This chain joins TRBV7-2 and TRBJ1-5; possibly TRBD1 for D (5 bases). The CDR3 loop spans 15 amino acids. Trimming took 2 bases from V and 4 from J, leaving 12 bases between them. Germline V CDR1 and CDR2: SGHTA, FQGNSA. The chain's CDR3 is CASSLNRQANQPQHF. DNA for the CDR3: TGTGCCAGCAGCTTAAACAGGCAGGCAAATCAGCCCCAGCATTTT. Full variable domain (rest looked up from reference TRBV7-2 and TRBJ1-5): GAGVSQSPSNKVTEKGKDVELRCDPISGHTALYWYRQSLGQGLEFLIYFQGNSAPDKSGLPSDRFSAERTGGSVSTLTIQRTQQEDSAVYLCASSLNRQANQPQHFGDGTRLSIL.

This clone appeared a single time. V is TRBV28 and J is TRBJ1-6; tentative D call: TRBD1 (6 bases). The CDR3 covers 12 residues. V lost 7 bases and J lost 14, with 15 bases in between. The germline gives CDR1 MDHEN, CDR2 SYDVKM. CDR3: CASNLYTGTLHF. CDR3 nucleotides: TGTGCCAGCAACCTATATACAGGGACCCTCCACTTT.

This chain links TRBV5-6 with TRBJ1-2; no reliable D call. There are 15 residues in the CDR3. The V gene lost 2 bases and the J gene lost 0 bases, with 11 bases spanning the gap. Germline V gives CDR1 SGHDT, CDR2 YYEEEE. The CDR3 bases are TGTGCCAGCAGCTTTTCAACAGTTGCTAACTATGGCTACACCTTC. Its translation: CASSFSTVANYGYTF.

This chain joins TRBV2 and TRBJ2-2; weak D call: TRBD2 (5 bases). There are 16 residues in the CDR3. V shed 2 bases and J shed 2 bases, with 12 bases lying between them. Germline CDR1 reads SNHLY; CDR2 reads FYNNEI. As DNA, the CDR3 is TGTGCCAGCAGTGAAATTGGAGGACTCAACACCGGGGAGCTGTTTTTT. Residues: CASSEIGGLNTGELFF.

In nucleotides, the CDR3 is TGCGCCAGCAGCTTGGGGGCAGTCGAGACCCAGTACTTC. Translating gives CASSLGAVETQYF. This rearrangement joins TRBV5-1 to TRBJ2-5; D is undetermined. Trimming removed 0 bases at V and 5 bases at J, with 8 bases between. The germline gives CDR1 SGHRS, CDR2 YFSETQ. There are 13 residues in the CDR3.